Here is one T cell receptor (beta chain) with its context. TCRdb keeps only in-frame clones here, not all; method: immunoSEQ multiplex PCR. The sample shows just under 60,000 clones, 88% of them seen only once. CDR3 length: 14 amino acids. Germline V gives CDR1 MGHRA, CDR2 YSYEKL. The V and J ends lost 0 bases and 4 bases respectively, with 9 bases between them. The data are from a study of blood T cell repertoires in COVID-19. Overall study: Both acute and convalescent COVID-19 samples were obtained from the United States, Italy and Spain.

J is TRBJ1-2 and V is TRBV4-1; D unresolved. Sequencing input: peripheral blood. This receptor was obtained from a man aged 60-69 years with acute or convalescent COVID-19. The CDR3 loop reads CASSQDPGSYGYTF. The CDR3 DNA is TGCGCCAGCAGCCAAGATCCCGGGAGCTATGGCTACACCTTC.